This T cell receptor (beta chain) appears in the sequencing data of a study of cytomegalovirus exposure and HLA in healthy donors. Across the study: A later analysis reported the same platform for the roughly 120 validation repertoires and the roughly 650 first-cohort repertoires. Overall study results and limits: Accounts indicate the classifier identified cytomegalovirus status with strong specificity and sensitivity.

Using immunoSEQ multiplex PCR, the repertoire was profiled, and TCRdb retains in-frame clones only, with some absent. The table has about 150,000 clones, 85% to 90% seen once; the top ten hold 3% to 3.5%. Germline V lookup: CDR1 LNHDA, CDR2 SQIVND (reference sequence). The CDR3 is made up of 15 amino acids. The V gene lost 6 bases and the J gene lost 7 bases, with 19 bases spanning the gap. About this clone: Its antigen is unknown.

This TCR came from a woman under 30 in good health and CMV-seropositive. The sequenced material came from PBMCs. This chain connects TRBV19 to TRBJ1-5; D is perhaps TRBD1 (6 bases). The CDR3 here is CASSHLQGRGQPQHF. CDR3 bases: TGTGCCAGTAGCCACTTACAGGGTCGGGGACAGCCCCAGCATTTT.